This TCR beta chain was obtained from a study of T cells in pancreatic ductal adenocarcinoma. Study outcomes and limitations: Results skew toward the minority of patients with early-stage disease. Blood had more productive templates and about 7.9-fold more unique clonotypes than tumor. No significant tumor-blood clonality difference; means were about 0.11 and 0.078. Comparisons of tumor and blood clonality may show falsely lower tumor diversity.

Selected pancreatic ductal adenocarcinoma patients had undergone surgery without neoadjuvant therapy. Using immunoSEQ multiplex PCR, the repertoire was profiled, and TCRdb retains in-frame clones only, with some absent. The table has more than 85,000 clones, about 95% seen once. Regarding this clone: The antigen is unknown.

The ends lost 7 bases at V and 7 bases at J; junction bases unmatched: 10. The CDR3 length is 15 residues. The germline V gene has CDR1 SGDLS and CDR2 YYNGEE. This chain joins TRBV9 and TRBJ2-2; 10 bases are shared with TRBD1. Sequenced sample: PBMCs. This receptor was taken from a human donor with pancreatic ductal adenocarcinoma. The CDR3 DNA follows: TGTGCCAGCGCCCGGGACAGGGGTTACGGCGGGGAGCTGTTTTTT. Translating gives CASARDRGYGGELFF.